One sample yielded the 28 T cell receptor beta chains listed below, sequenced in a study of cytomegalovirus exposure and HLA in healthy donors. With 60 Vbeta and 13 Jbeta primers, the PCR was carried out. Clones were sequenced by immunoSEQ multiplex PCR, and TCRdb holds only the in-frame ones, with some missing. The top ten clones hold 7.5% to 9% of a sample with under 200,000 clones, 82% of them seen once. Sequenced input: PBMCs. The origin of the receptors is a male donor in good health and CMV-seropositive.

The rearrangement uses TRBV30 and TRBJ2-1, with D tentatively TRBD2 (5 bases). CDR3 size: 14 residues. The germline V and J ends were trimmed by 0 bases and 4 bases, with 10 bases remaining between them. Germline V lookup: CDR1 GTSNPN, CDR2 SVGIG (reference sequence). CDR3 in amino acids: CAWSVGSLYNEQFF. The CDR3 DNA sequence: TGTGCCTGGAGTGTAGGGAGCCTATACAATGAGCAGTTCTTC.

The V call is TRBV29-1, the J call TRBJ2-5, with 8 bases aligning to TRBD2. V trimming: 2 bases; J trimming: 7 bases; junction bases outside the gene matches: 9. The CDR3 extends over 14 amino acids. Germline V gives CDR1 SQVTM, CDR2 ANQGSEA. The CDR3 DNA sequence: TGCAGCGTTGAATTGGCGGGAGGCGGGGGGACCCAGTACTTC. It codes for CSVELAGGGGTQYF.

This clone was seen more than once but under ten times. The V gene is TRBV4-3, the J gene TRBJ2-1; 8 bases match TRBD2. J lost 7 bases, V lost 0 bases, and 2 bases had no gene match. The CDR3 consists of 14 residues. Per germline, CDR1 LGHNA and CDR2 YSLEER. CDR3 loop: CASSQESSGNEQFF. In DNA form, the CDR3 reads TGCGCCAGCAGCCAAGAGTCTAGCGGGAATGAGCAGTTCTTC.

The chain joins TRBV9 to TRBJ1-1; D not resolved. The CDR3 covers 13 residues. Trimming removed 3 bases from V and 5 bases from J, with 11 bases in between. From germline, CDR1 is SGDLS and CDR2 YYNGEE. Here the CDR3 reads CASSDSGGTEAFF. As DNA, the CDR3 is TGTGCCAGCAGCGACAGTGGTGGGACTGAAGCTTTCTTT.

This clone appeared a single time. The chain carries TRBV30 and TRBJ1-1, with a tentative D call TRBD1 (5 bases). V was pared by 2 bases and J by 1 base, with 14 bases between. CDR3 size: 15 residues. CDR1 and CDR2 (germline): GTSNPN, SVGIG (reference sequence). The CDR3 nucleotides are TGTGCCTGGAGTCCTGGCCCAGGGCCGAACACTGAAGCTTTCTTT. This sequence encodes CAWSPGPGPNTEAFF.

This chain links TRBV19 with TRBJ2-7; 9 nucleotides agree with TRBD1. Germline V lookup: CDR1 LNHDA, CDR2 SQIVND (reference sequence). This CDR3 is 14 amino acids long. Germline trimming cut 4 bases from V and 2 bases from J; bases unmatched to any gene: 3. The CDR3, as DNA: TGTGCCAGTAGTAGCCGACAGGGGGCCTACGAGCAGTACTTC. Its protein is CASSSRQGAYEQYF.

The V call is TRBV28, the J call TRBJ2-7, with a tentative D call TRBD2 (7 bases). CDR3 size: 13 residues. V lost 7 bases and J 1 base, leaving 11 bases between the germline ends. Germline CDR1 reads MDHEN; CDR2 reads SYDVKM. The CDR3 reads CASNRGASYEQYF. Here the CDR3 DNA reads TGTGCCAGCAACCGGGGGGCTTCCTACGAGCAGTACTTC.

The chain uses TRBV5-5 and TRBJ2-5, with D possibly TRBD1 on 5 matching bases. This CDR3 has 13 residues. The germline CDR1 and CDR2 sequences are SGHKS and YYEKEE (reference sequence). V lost 4 bases to trimming and J lost 8 bases, with 15 bases between them. CDR3 DNA: TGTGCCAGCAGCCTTCTGGACACTTTAACCCAGTACTTC. Its protein is CASSLLDTLTQYF.

Only a few counts were recorded for this clone. One end of the junction does not line up with germline, which may come from a read error. The rearrangement uses TRBV7-6 and TRBJ2-6; TRBD2 aligns across 8 bases. CDR3 size: 14 residues. CDR1 SGHVS and CDR2 FNYEAQ come from the germline V gene. The CDR3 sequence is CASSLRRGANGLTF. CDR3 DNA: TGTGCCAGCAGCTTACGGCGGGGGGCCAACGGCCTGACTTTC. Complete variable domain (other parts from reference TRBV7-6 and TRBJ2-6): GAGVSQSPRYKVTKRGQDVALRCDPISGHVSLYWYRQALGQGPEFLTYFNYEAQQDKSGLPNDRFSAERPEGSISTLTIQRTEQRDSAMYRCASSLRRGANGLTFGAGSRLTVL.

The chain recombines TRBV6-5 with TRBJ2-5; the D gene is possibly TRBD1 (6 bases). Germline loops: CDR1 MNHEY, CDR2 SVGAGI. The CDR3 runs to 13 residues. V dropped 4 bases and J dropped 10 bases, with 16 bases sitting between them. This chain's CDR3 is CASSSLDSSVQYF. The CDR3 DNA is TGTGCCAGCAGTTCCTTGGACAGCTCGGTCCAGTACTTC.

The chain links TRBV28 to TRBJ1-5; 9 bases agree with TRBD1. V was clipped by 5 bases and J by 3 bases; unmatched bases: 8. The CDR3 is made up of 16 amino acids. Germline V CDR1 and CDR2: MDHEN, SYDVKM. CDR3 amino acids: CASSGGTGTSNQPQHF. The CDR3 DNA reads TGTGCCAGCAGTGGAGGGACAGGGACATCCAATCAGCCCCAGCATTTT.

V is TRBV27 and J is TRBJ1-2, with 8 bases that match TRBD1. V lost 5 bases, J lost 6 bases, and 17 bases stayed unmatched. Per the germline V gene, CDR1 is MNHEY and CDR2 is SMNVEV (reference sequence). The CDR3 is made up of 17 amino acids. The CDR3 loop is CASSLRNRGASIDGYTF. As DNA, the CDR3 is TGTGCCAGCAGTCTCCGGAACAGGGGGGCTTCTATCGATGGCTACACCTTC.

The rearrangement uses TRBV7-6 and TRBJ2-3; TRBD2 matches 10 bases. Germline trimming cut 7 bases from V and 2 bases from J; bases unmatched to any gene: 3. The V gene's germline CDR1 is SGHVS and CDR2 FNYEAQ. CDR3 size: 14 residues. CDR3 DNA sequence: TGTGCCAGCACTCTAGCGGGGGTCACAGATACGCAGTATTTT. This codes for CASTLAGVTDTQYF.

The chain combines TRBV28 with TRBJ1-4; TRBD1 matches 11 bases. This CDR3 has 15 amino acids. V lost 2 bases and J lost 7; bases outside the gene matches: 3. Germline V gene sequence: CDR1 MDHEN, CDR2 SYDVKM. In nucleotides, the CDR3 is TGTGCCAGCAGTTTAGTCGGGACAGGGGGTGAAAAACTGTTTTTT. Translated, it gives CASSLVGTGGEKLFF.

Here the CDR3 reads CATSVGGEFYNSPLHF. The CDR3 nucleotides read TGTGCCACCTCGGTGGGAGGGGAGTTTTATAATTCACCCCTCCACTTT. V and J are TRBV19 and TRBJ1-6; D is perhaps TRBD1 (5 bases). V was cut by 10 bases and J by 4 bases, with 20 bases left in between. CDR3 length: 16 residues. The germline CDR1 and CDR2 sequences are LNHDA and SQIVND (reference sequence). Together with reference TRBV19 and TRBJ1-6, the CDR3 gives the full variable domain: DGGITQSPKYLFRKEGQNVTLSCEQNLNHDAMYWYRQDPGQGLRLIYYSQIVNDFQKGDIAEGYSVSREKKESFPLTVTSAQKNPTAFYLCATSVGGEFYNSPLHFGNGTRLTVT.

V usage is TRBV30 and J usage is TRBJ1-6; perhaps TRBD1 as D (6 bases). V shed 8 bases and J shed 6 bases, with 11 bases lying between them. The CDR3 has 12 amino acids. CDR1 is GTSNPN and CDR2 is SVGIG in the germline V gene (reference sequence). The CDR3 sequence: CARGQPNSPLHF. In DNA, the CDR3 is TGTGCCCGCGGACAGCCTAATTCACCCCTCCACTTT.

This sequence joins TRBV5-1 and TRBJ1-2; D is ambiguous. V lost 0 bases and J 4 bases, leaving 16 bases between the germline ends. The CDR3 loop spans 16 amino acids. Germline CDR1 reads SGHRS; CDR2 reads YFSETQ. CDR3 nucleotides: TGCGCCAGCAGCTTGGATTTCGGGAAGGTCGGCTATGGCTACACCTTC. Residues: CASSLDFGKVGYGYTF.

V is TRBV19 and J is TRBJ2-7; the D gene is possibly TRBD1 (6 bases). Germline CDR1 reads LNHDA; CDR2 reads SQIVND (reference sequence). The CDR3 totals 13 residues. Between the trimmed V and J ends, which lost 5 bases and 6 bases, there was a span of 14 bases. CDR3 sequence reads: CASSANREREQYF. The CDR3 DNA is TGTGCCAGTAGTGCCAACAGGGAACGCGAGCAGTACTTC.

This clone was counted only a few times. This chain links TRBV7-9 with TRBJ1-3, with D unresolved. This CDR3 is built from 14 residues. Germline-derived CDR1 and CDR2 are SEHNR and FQNEAQ (reference sequence). V lost 5 bases to trimming and J lost 3 bases, with 11 bases between them. CDR3 residues: CASSGGGLGNTIYF. Written as DNA, the CDR3 is TGTGCCAGCAGCGGAGGCGGGCTTGGAAACACCATATATTTT.

The chain joins TRBV27 to TRBJ2-7; 7 bases map to TRBD1. V shed 3 bases and J 11 bases; nucleotides not matched to a gene: 7. The CDR3 consists of 12 residues. Germline CDR1 is MNHEY and CDR2 is SMNVEV (reference sequence). The DNA of the CDR3 is TGTGCCAGCAGTTTCCGGGCAGGGGGAAAGTACTTC. Its protein product is CASSFRAGGKYF.

The V and J genes are TRBV30 and TRBJ1-4; D may be TRBD1 (6 bases). The CDR3 contains 15 residues. V dropped 0 bases and J dropped 8 bases, with 16 bases sitting between them. Germline CDR1 is GTSNPN and CDR2 is SVGIG (reference sequence). CDR3 nucleotide sequence: TGTGCCTGGAGTGTATGGGGGCAGGCAGACGAAAAACTGTTTTTT. It specifies CAWSVWGQADEKLFF.

V and J are TRBV2 and TRBJ2-7; 7 bases are shared with TRBD1. CDR3 length equals 17 residues. The V segment lost 6 bases and the J segment 5 bases; nucleotides outside the gene matches: 19. Germline-derived CDR1 and CDR2 are SNHLY and FYNNEI. Written as DNA, the CDR3 is TGTGCCAGCAGCCTATCCCCCACGCGACAGGGTTCCGACGAGCAGTACTTC. Translating gives CASSLSPTRQGSDEQYF.

The chain is built from TRBV7-9 and TRBJ2-2; D uncertain. The CDR3 runs to 14 residues. Germline CDR1 and CDR2: SEHNR and FQNEAQ (reference sequence). V lost 0 bases to trimming and J lost 4 bases, with 6 bases between them. The DNA of the CDR3 is TGTGCCAGCAGCTTAGCGGAGATCACCGGGGAGCTGTTTTTT. This translates into CASSLAEITGELFF.

The rearrangement uses TRBV29-1 and TRBJ1-5; 7 bases are shared with TRBD1. The ends lost 1 base at V and 2 bases at J; junction bases unmatched: 5. The CDR3 has 15 amino acids. Looked up from germline, CDR1 is SQVTM and CDR2 is ANQGSEA. This CDR3 reads CSVEVVGGGNQPQHF. CDR3 DNA sequence: TGCAGCGTTGAAGTTGTAGGGGGCGGCAATCAGCCCCAGCATTTT.

The rearrangement joins TRBV27 to TRBJ2-7; D is undetermined. This CDR3 is built from 14 residues. V was cut by 4 bases and J by 1 base, with 11 bases left in between. CDR1 MNHEY and CDR2 SMNVEV come from the germline V gene (reference sequence). The CDR3 bases are TGTGCCAGCAGTTCCTTCCCCTTATCCTACGAGCAGTACTTC. It encodes CASSSFPLSYEQYF.

The rearrangement uses TRBV7-9 and TRBJ2-7, with no clear D. Germline V gene lookup returns CDR1 SEHNR and CDR2 FQNEAQ (reference sequence). CDR3 length: 11 amino acids. V was pared by 4 bases and J by 6 bases, with 7 bases between. The CDR3 loop reads CASSSRSEQYF. In DNA form, the CDR3 reads TGTGCCAGCAGCTCCCGTTCCGAGCAGTACTTC.

The chain uses TRBV5-5 and TRBJ2-7, with 10 bases that match TRBD1. Germline CDR1 and CDR2: SGHKS and YYEKEE (reference sequence). Trimming at V came to 10 bases and at J to 1 base, leaving 8 bases not matched to a gene. The CDR3 spans 14 residues. Here the CDR3 reads CAVSRDRGSYEQYF. The CDR3 DNA reads TGTGCCGTATCCCGGGACAGGGGATCCTACGAGCAGTACTTC.

This rearrangement joins TRBV5-1 to TRBJ2-2; weak D call: TRBD2 (6 bases). The germline V gene encodes CDR1 SGHRS and CDR2 YFSETQ. The CDR3 is 15 amino acids. Trimming shortened V by 4 bases and J by 4 bases, and 14 bases separated the two germline ends. The CDR3 sequence: CASSPSLGGTGELFF. The CDR3 DNA reads TGCGCCAGCAGCCCCTCTTTGGGGGGCACCGGGGAGCTGTTTTTT.